Below are 3 T cell receptor beta chains sequenced from a single sample in a study of T cells in Graves' hyperthyroidism and ophthalmopathy. RNA transcripts served as the template for amplifying TCR beta CDR3 regions. The TCR CDR3 was amplified in a first-round RT-PCR using the HTBI primer set. Each CDR3 protein is one row after TCRdb ran MiXCR on the multiplex PCR reads. The sample has approximately 400,000 distinct CDR3 sequences, around 15% seen once. Sequencing used blood. Source of these receptors: a man between 45 and 60 years old with Graves' ophthalmopathy.

This clonotype appeared many times. The rearrangement links TRBV7-6 to TRBJ2-1, with D unresolved. The CDR3 sequence is 16 residues long. Germline loops: CDR1 SGHVS, CDR2 FNYEAQ. V lost 2 bases, J lost 0 bases, and 11 bases lay in between. The CDR3 region is CASSLLVQSSYNEQFF. The CDR3 DNA reads as TGTGCCAGCAGCTTACTCGTTCAAAGCTCCTACAATGAGCAGTTCTTC.

This clonotype was seen ten or more times. The chain has TRBV5-1 and TRBJ2-3; TRBD2 aligns across 8 bases. This CDR3 is built from 16 residues. The V segment lost 2 bases and the J segment 6 bases; nucleotides outside the gene matches: 11. Germline CDR1 and CDR2: SGHRS and YFSETQ. CDR3: CASSFAGGRDGDTQYF. The CDR3 DNA is TGCGCCAGCAGCTTCGCGGGAGGCAGGGATGGTGATACGCAGTATTTT.

There are many counts of this clonotype. The rearrangement uses TRBV11-2 and TRBJ1-1, with a weak D call TRBD1 (5 bases). V gave up 6 bases and J gave up 2 bases, with 13 bases separating them. Germline V gene lookup returns CDR1 SGHAT and CDR2 FQNNGV. The CDR3 totals 14 residues. This CDR3 reads CASSPAGGNTEAFF. In DNA, the CDR3 is TGTGCCAGCAGTCCCGCTGGGGGTAACACTGAAGCTTTCTTT.